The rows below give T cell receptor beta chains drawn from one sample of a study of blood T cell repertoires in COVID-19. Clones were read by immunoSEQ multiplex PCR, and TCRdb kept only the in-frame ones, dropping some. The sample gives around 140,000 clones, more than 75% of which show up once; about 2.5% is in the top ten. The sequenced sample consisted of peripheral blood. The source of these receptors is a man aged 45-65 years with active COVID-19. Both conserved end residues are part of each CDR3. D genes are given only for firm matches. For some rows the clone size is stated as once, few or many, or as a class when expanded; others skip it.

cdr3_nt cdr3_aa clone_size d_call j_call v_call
TGTGCTAGTGGCGTGGACAGGAACACTGAAGCTTTCTTT CASGVDRNTEAFF NA NA TRBJ1-1 TRBV12-5
TGTGCCAGCAGTCCGGGACAGGGGGCGCGAGGGGCCAACGTCCTGACTTTC CASSPGQGARGANVLTF NA TRBD1 TRBJ2-6 TRBV27
TGCGCCAGCAGTCGAATCGGGGGGGGGCTTTACAATGAGCAGTTCTTC CASSRIGGGLYNEQFF NA TRBD2 TRBJ2-1 TRBV4-1
TGTGCCAGCAGCCAGAGACAGGGCTACAATGAGCAGTTCTTC CASSQRQGYNEQFF few TRBD1 TRBJ2-1 TRBV7-2
TGCGCCAGCAGCTCCGGACAGGGGTCCACCTACGAGCAGTACTTC CASSSGQGSTYEQYF NA TRBD1 TRBJ2-7 TRBV5-1
TGTGCCAGCAGACAGTCCAGGGATCAGCCCCAGCATTTT CASRQSRDQPQHF NA NA TRBJ1-5 TRBV6-5
TGCGCCAGCAGCCAAGGCCTAGCGGGGGGAGATACGCAGTATTTT CASSQGLAGGDTQYF NA TRBD2 TRBJ2-3 TRBV4-1
TGTGCCACCAGCCCCGAGGGGGTAGTTGGCTACACCTTC CATSPEGVVGYTF once NA TRBJ1-2 TRBV15
TGCGCCAGCAGCTTGGCCGCAGGGGACTCCTATAATTCACCCCTCCACTTT CASSLAAGDSYNSPLHF NA NA TRBJ1-6 TRBV5-1
TGTGCCAGCAGGGGGCGGTTGATCTATGGCTACACCTTC CASRGRLIYGYTF NA NA TRBJ1-2 TRBV27
TGTGCCAGCAGATACAGGCCCGGGAGCACAGATACGCAGTATTTT CASRYRPGSTDTQYF NA NA TRBJ2-3 TRBV2
TGTGCCAGCAGTCGGGGGGGCACAGATACGCAGTATTTT CASSRGGTDTQYF NA TRBD2 TRBJ2-3 TRBV6-5
TGTGCCAGCAGCTTACTACCAGCGGGGGGACGCTCTGGGGCCAACGTCCTGACTTTC CASSLLPAGGRSGANVLTF NA TRBD2 TRBJ2-6 TRBV6-6
TGTGCCAGCAGCTTCCAGGGGGCGACCGGGGAGCTGTTTTTT CASSFQGATGELFF NA TRBD1 TRBJ2-2 TRBV7-2
TGTGCCACCAGCAGAGATAGAGAACGCACAGATACGCAGTATTTT CATSRDRERTDTQYF NA NA TRBJ2-3 TRBV15
TGTGCCAGCAGTGAACCCCGGGGGGCTTCCCTATCGGGGCAGTACTTC CASSEPRGASLSGQYF once NA TRBJ2-7 TRBV6-1
TGTGCCAGCAGTTACGGAGGGCATCAGCCCCAGCATTTT CASSYGGHQPQHF NA NA TRBJ1-5 TRBV12-3/TRBV12-4
TGTGCCTGGACCGGTGGGGCAGGGGCTGGCGAGACCCAGTACTTC CAWTGGAGAGETQYF NA NA TRBJ2-5 TRBV30
TGTGCCACCAGCCCTTTAGCGGGGGGGCCTCGGGAGACCCAGTACTTC CATSPLAGGPRETQYF NA TRBD2 TRBJ2-5 TRBV15
TGCGCCAGCAGCCACAAGACGGACAGGGGTGGGGGAGCTTTCTTT CASSHKTDRGGGAFF NA TRBD1 TRBJ1-1 TRBV4-3
TGTGCCAGTAAGACAGACAGATGGAGAACTGAAGCTTTCTTT CASKTDRWRTEAFF NA NA TRBJ1-1 TRBV19
TGTGCCAGCTCACCCGGTTCCTACGAGCAGTACTTC CASSPGSYEQYF NA NA TRBJ2-7 TRBV18
TGTGCCAGTAGTATCGGGACAACGAAAAACATTCAGTACTTC CASSIGTTKNIQYF NA NA TRBJ2-4 TRBV19
TGCGCCAGCAGCTTGGATTTGAGTGGGACCCAGTACTTC CASSLDLSGTQYF few NA TRBJ2-5 TRBV5-1
TGTGCCACCCTCCGTTCTGCCGGGACATCTGGCTACACCTTC CATLRSAGTSGYTF NA NA TRBJ1-2 TRBV27
TGCAGCGTTGACAGGGCAGGCCCCCCCATCACAGATACGCAGTATTTT CSVDRAGPPITDTQYF NA NA TRBJ2-3 TRBV29-1
TGCGCCAGCAGCTTCAAGGGACAGGACGAAAAACTGTTTTTT CASSFKGQDEKLFF NA TRBD1 TRBJ1-4 TRBV5-1